This TCR beta chain comes out of a study of T cell responses to AZD1222 COVID-19 vaccine. Findings and limits, study-wide: Sampling captured repertoires only after the peak T cell response.

A word on this clone: Its antigen remains unknown.

TCRdb keeps only in-frame clones here, not all; method: immunoSEQ multiplex PCR. The sample lists approximately 190,000 clones; roughly 92% were seen once. The CDR3 is 12 residues long. Germline CDR1 MGHDK, CDR2 SYGVNS. The V end was cut by 6 bases, the J end by 1 base, with 6 bases between. The TCR was taken from an adult who received the AZD1222 COVID-19 vaccine. The V call is TRBV25-1, the J call TRBJ1-1, with D uncertain. The sequences come from peripheral blood, collected 28 days after the second AZD1222 dose. CDR3 sequence reads: CASSQRNTEAFF. CDR3 DNA: TGTGCCAGCAGCCAGAGGAACACTGAAGCTTTCTTT.